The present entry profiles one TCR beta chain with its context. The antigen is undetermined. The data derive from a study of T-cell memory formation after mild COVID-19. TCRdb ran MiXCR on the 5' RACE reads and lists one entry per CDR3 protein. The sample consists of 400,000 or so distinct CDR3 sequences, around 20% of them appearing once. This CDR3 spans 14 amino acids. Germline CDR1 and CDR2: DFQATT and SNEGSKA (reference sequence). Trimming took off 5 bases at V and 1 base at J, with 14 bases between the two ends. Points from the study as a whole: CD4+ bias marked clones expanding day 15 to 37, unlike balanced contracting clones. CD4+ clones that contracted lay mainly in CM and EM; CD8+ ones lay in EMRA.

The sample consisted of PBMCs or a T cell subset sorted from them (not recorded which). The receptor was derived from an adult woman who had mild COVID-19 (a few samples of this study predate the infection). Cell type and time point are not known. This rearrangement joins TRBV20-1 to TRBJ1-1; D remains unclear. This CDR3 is CSAQRSGENTEAFF. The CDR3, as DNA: TGCAGTGCTCAAAGGTCTGGGGAGAACACTGAAGCTTTCTTT.